This passage covers 26 T cell receptor beta chains from one sample sequenced in a study of cytomegalovirus exposure and HLA in healthy donors. Researchers ran the PCR with 60 Vbeta and 13 Jbeta primers. Generated by immunoSEQ multiplex PCR, the TCRdb table keeps only in-frame clones and is missing some. Among fewer than 45,000 clones listed, 75% to 85% were seen once. The sample taken for sequencing was PBMCs. The receptors come from a male donor in good health and CMV-seronegative.

This clone was seen just once. The V and J genes are TRBV7-9 and TRBJ1-2; D possibly corresponds to TRBD1 (5 bases). The CDR3 runs 16 residues. CDR1 is SEHNR and CDR2 is FQNEAQ in the germline V gene (reference sequence). V shed 1 base and J shed 6 bases, with 18 bases lying between them. The CDR3 loop is CASSLGSVRVVHGYTF. The CDR3 bases are TGTGCCAGCAGCTTAGGTTCGGTCAGGGTGGTTCATGGCTACACCTTC.

This chain connects TRBV5-1 to TRBJ2-5; D is possibly TRBD2 (6 bases). Looked up from germline, CDR1 is SGHRS and CDR2 is YFSETQ. V shed 4 bases and J shed 0 bases, with 16 bases lying between them. The CDR3 contains 16 residues. The CDR3 region has the DNA TGCGCCAGCAGCGACTTCGGAATAGCGGACCAAGAGACCCAGTACTTC. Amino acids: CASSDFGIADQETQYF.

The chain combines TRBV2 with TRBJ1-1; the match to TRBD1 covers 7 bases. Losses at the gene ends were 5 bases for V and 0 bases for J; bases not matched to a gene: 9. The CDR3 contains 16 residues. Germline lookup yields CDR1 SNHLY and CDR2 FYNNEI. The CDR3 DNA reads as TGTGCCAGCAGTCCGGGACAGAGCTTCATGAACACTGAAGCTTTCTTT. This encodes CASSPGQSFMNTEAFF.

V is TRBV27 and J is TRBJ2-7; 10 bases are a match to TRBD2. The CDR3 loop spans 16 amino acids. The germline gives CDR1 MNHEY, CDR2 SMNVEV (reference sequence). V was clipped by 5 bases and J by 5 bases; unmatched bases: 12. The CDR3 sequence is CASSPGPSGSQDEQYF. The DNA of the CDR3 is TGTGCCAGCAGTCCCGGCCCTAGCGGGAGTCAAGACGAGCAGTACTTC.

The chain recombines TRBV7-9 with TRBJ2-1, with D possibly matching TRBD2 (5 bases). The CDR3 loop spans 16 amino acids. V was shortened by 5 bases and J by 1 base, with 15 bases between the two germline ends. Germline V lookup: CDR1 SEHNR, CDR2 FQNEAQ (reference sequence). CDR3 bases: TGTGCCAGCAGCCCTCAGAGCGGAGGTTCCTACAATGAGCAGTTCTTC. This translates into CASSPQSGGSYNEQFF.

For this clone: The sample contains more than one DNA sequence encoding this CDR3. The chain is built from TRBV27 and TRBJ1-6; D might be TRBD1 (6 bases). Trimming took 3 bases from V and 6 from J, leaving 9 bases between them. Germline CDR1 reads MNHEY; CDR2 reads SMNVEV (reference sequence). This CDR3 spans 14 amino acids. CDR3 loop: CASSFRGTNSPLHF. In DNA, the CDR3 is TGTGCCAGCAGTTTCAGGGGAACTAATTCACCCCTCCACTTT.

The chain is built from TRBV30 and TRBJ1-4; 7 bases map to TRBD1. CDR3 length equals 14 residues. From germline, CDR1 is GTSNPN and CDR2 SVGIG (reference sequence). The V and J ends lost 0 bases and 12 bases, in that order; junction bases with no gene match: 10. CDR3 in amino acids: CAWSVGQGEVELFF. The CDR3 DNA sequence: TGTGCCTGGAGTGTAGGGCAGGGGGAGGTTGAACTGTTTTTT.

CDR3: CASSLGGRYGYTF. In DNA form, the CDR3 reads TGTGCCAGCAGTTTAGGAGGGCGCTATGGCTACACCTTC. V usage is TRBV28 and J usage is TRBJ1-2; D remains unclear. Germline loops: CDR1 MDHEN, CDR2 SYDVKM. The CDR3 totals 13 residues. Trimming removed 2 bases at V and 4 bases at J, with 8 bases between.

The chain recombines TRBV5-1 with TRBJ2-5; 9 bases map to TRBD2. The CDR3 contains 16 residues. V dropped 0 bases and J dropped 4; count of bases not matched to a gene: 7. Germline CDR1 SGHRS, CDR2 YFSETQ. CDR3 nucleotide sequence: TGCGCCAGCAGCTTGGTTCGTTTAGCGGGGGTAGAGACCCAGTACTTC. Translated, it gives CASSLVRLAGVETQYF.

This clone has a single count. This rearrangement joins TRBV30 to TRBJ2-3; D is unresolved. Trimming removed 1 base at V and 0 bases at J, with 5 bases between. Germline V gene sequence: CDR1 GTSNPN, CDR2 SVGIG (reference sequence). The CDR3 spans 13 residues. The CDR3: CAWSDTSTDTQYF. The CDR3 DNA follows: TGTGCCTGGAGTGATACAAGCACAGATACGCAGTATTTT.

The J gene is TRBJ2-5, the V gene TRBV6-6, with TRBD1 identical over 9 bases. Germline-derived CDR1 and CDR2 are MNHNY and SVGAGI (reference sequence). The ends lost 2 bases at V and 4 bases at J; junction bases unmatched: 5. The CDR3 covers 15 residues. The CDR3: CASSYPGQGLETQYF. CDR3 sequence (DNA): TGTGCCAGCAGTTACCCGGGACAGGGCTTAGAGACCCAGTACTTC.

The genes are TRBV9 and TRBJ1-1; D uncertain. The V end lost 4 bases, the J end lost 0 bases, and 10 bases lay between the germline ends. CDR1 and CDR2 (germline): SGDLS, YYNGEE. The CDR3 has 14 amino acids. As DNA, the CDR3 is TGTGCCAGCAGCACCGACATACTGAACACTGAAGCTTTCTTT. The encoded protein is CASSTDILNTEAFF.

Only a few counts were recorded for this clone. The CDR3 DNA reads as TGCGCCAGCAGCCAAGATCCCGGAGCGGGGGCCTACAATGAGCAGTTCTTC. Translating gives CASSQDPGAGAYNEQFF. The rearrangement links TRBV4-1 to TRBJ2-1; 8 bases align to TRBD2. Germline CDR1 MGHRA, CDR2 YSYEKL. The CDR3 contains 17 residues. V lost 0 bases, J lost 2 bases, and 6 bases stayed unmatched.

This chain connects TRBV19 to TRBJ2-1; 9 nucleotides agree with TRBD2. The CDR3 length is 17 residues. The V gene end was trimmed by 7 bases and the J gene end by 4 bases; junction bases not matched to a gene: 14. The germline CDR1 and CDR2 sequences are LNHDA and SQIVND (reference sequence). The CDR3 is CASTERKTSGGYNEQFF. The DNA of the CDR3 is TGTGCCAGTACCGAAAGGAAGACTAGCGGAGGGTACAATGAGCAGTTCTTC.

This chain links TRBV18 with TRBJ2-5; 8 bases align to TRBD1. The V and J ends lost 3 bases and 4 bases, in that order; junction bases with no gene match: 4. CDR3 length: 14 amino acids. CDR1 is KGHSH, CDR2 LQKENI, per germline. The CDR3 sequence: CASSPGQGGETQYF. The CDR3 DNA sequence: TGTGCCAGCTCACCCGGACAGGGAGGAGAGACCCAGTACTTC.

The rearrangement joins TRBV5-1 to TRBJ2-1; perhaps TRBD2 as D (5 bases). V was clipped by 2 bases and J by 6 bases, with 15 bases between them. This CDR3 contains 15 residues. Germline values: CDR1 SGHRS, CDR2 YFSETQ. The CDR3 protein is CASSLSPGTGNEQFF. The CDR3, as DNA: TGCGCCAGCAGCTTATCTCCGGGAACGGGCAATGAGCAGTTCTTC.

The V call is TRBV4-1, the J call TRBJ1-4; 8 nucleotides line up with TRBD1. CDR1 is MGHRA, CDR2 YSYEKL, per germline. V lost 4 bases, J lost 6 bases, and 7 bases stayed unmatched. The CDR3 extends over 15 amino acids. This CDR3 is CASSPETGEYEKLFF. The CDR3 bases are TGCGCCAGCAGCCCAGAGACAGGGGAGTATGAAAAACTGTTTTTT.

The rearrangement joins TRBV30 to TRBJ1-6; perhaps TRBD1 as D (6 bases). The CDR3 has 13 residues. From germline, CDR1 is GTSNPN and CDR2 SVGIG (reference sequence). Trimming took 8 bases from V and 8 from J, leaving 16 bases between them. CDR3 in amino acids: CATRDNRDSPLHF. The CDR3 DNA sequence: TGTGCCACCAGGGACAACCGGGATTCACCCCTCCACTTT.

CDR3: CASRKGQRTEAFF. CDR3 sequence (DNA): TGTGCCAGCAGAAAGGGACAGAGAACTGAAGCTTTCTTT. The genes are TRBV6-5 and TRBJ1-1; 7 bases align to TRBD1. The CDR3 consists of 13 residues. From germline, CDR1 is MNHEY and CDR2 SVGAGI. The junction had 6 bases not matched to a gene; V was cut back by 6 bases and J by 5 bases.

This rearrangement joins TRBV15 to TRBJ2-7; D gene uncertain. Looked up from germline, CDR1 is LNHNV and CDR2 is YYDKDF (reference sequence). The CDR3 covers 14 residues. V was clipped by 1 base and J by 1 base, with 8 bases between them. CDR3 sequence reads: CATSRGSQSYEQYF. DNA for the CDR3: TGTGCCACCAGCAGAGGGTCCCAGTCCTACGAGCAGTACTTC.

The chain uses TRBV28 and TRBJ1-1, with no clear D. The CDR3 has 13 amino acids. Between the trimmed V and J ends, which lost 1 base and 6 bases, there was a span of 9 bases. Germline CDR1 MDHEN, CDR2 SYDVKM. In DNA form, the CDR3 reads TGTGCCAGCAGTTTATCCGGTGCTGCTGAAGCTTTCTTT. Translating gives CASSLSGAAEAFF.

The rearrangement uses TRBV2 and TRBJ2-7, with 7 nucleotides matching TRBD2. Germline V gene lookup returns CDR1 SNHLY and CDR2 FYNNEI. The CDR3 covers 12 residues. V gave up 7 bases and J gave up 4 bases; unmatched junction bases: 4. The CDR3 loop is CASKGLGYEQYF. In DNA form, the CDR3 reads TGTGCCAGCAAAGGACTAGGGTACGAGCAGTACTTC.

This sequence joins TRBV11-3 and TRBJ2-1; 15 bases are shared with TRBD2. This CDR3 spans 17 amino acids. CDR1 is SGHNT, CDR2 YENEEA, per germline. Trimming removed 3 bases from V and 9 bases from J; junction bases left unmatched: 9. The CDR3 protein is CASSLGSGLAGGGEQFF. The CDR3 DNA follows: TGTGCCAGCAGCTTGGGTTCGGGACTAGCGGGGGGTGGTGAGCAGTTCTTC.

This chain uses TRBV2 with TRBJ2-7; the match to TRBD2 covers 9 bases. The CDR3 covers 13 residues. CDR1 is SNHLY, CDR2 FYNNEI, per germline. V shed 8 bases, J shed 3 bases, and the junction held 5 bases outside the gene matches. The CDR3 coding sequence is TGTGCCAGCGGGCGGGGGGGCAGCTACGAGCAGTACTTC. Its translation is CASGRGGSYEQYF.

V and J are TRBV10-3 and TRBJ1-5; D is unclear. This CDR3 has 14 residues. The V end was cut by 2 bases, the J end by 7 bases, with 12 bases between. In germline, CDR1 is ENHRY, CDR2 SYGVKD. The CDR3 loop reads CAISEHGAGQPQHF. DNA of the CDR3: TGTGCCATCAGTGAGCACGGAGCGGGGCAGCCCCAGCATTTT.

V gene TRBV7-2 combines with J gene TRBJ1-5, with 7 nucleotides matching TRBD1. Germline assignment: CDR1 SGHTA and CDR2 FQGNSA. The CDR3 has 14 amino acids. V dropped 5 bases and J dropped 8; count of bases not matched to a gene: 9. The CDR3 protein is CASSPRQGTEPQHF. DNA for the CDR3: TGTGCCAGCAGCCCTCGACAGGGTACGGAGCCCCAGCATTTT.